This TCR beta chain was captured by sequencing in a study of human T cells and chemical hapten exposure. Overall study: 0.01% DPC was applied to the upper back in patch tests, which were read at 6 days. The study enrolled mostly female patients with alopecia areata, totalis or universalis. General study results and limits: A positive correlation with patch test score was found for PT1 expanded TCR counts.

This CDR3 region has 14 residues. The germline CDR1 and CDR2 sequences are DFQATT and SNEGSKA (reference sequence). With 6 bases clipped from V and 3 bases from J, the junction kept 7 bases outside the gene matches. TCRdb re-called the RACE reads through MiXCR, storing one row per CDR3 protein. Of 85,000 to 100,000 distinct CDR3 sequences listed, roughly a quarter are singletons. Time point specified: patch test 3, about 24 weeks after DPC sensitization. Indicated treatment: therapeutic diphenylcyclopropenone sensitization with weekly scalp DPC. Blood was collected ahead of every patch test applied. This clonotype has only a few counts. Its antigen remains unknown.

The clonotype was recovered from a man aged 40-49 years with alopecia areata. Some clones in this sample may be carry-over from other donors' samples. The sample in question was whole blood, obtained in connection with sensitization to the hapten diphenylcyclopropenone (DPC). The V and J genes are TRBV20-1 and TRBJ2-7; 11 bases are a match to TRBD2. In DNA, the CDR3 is TGCAGTGCGATCTCCGGGACTAGCGGCTACGAGCAGTACTTC. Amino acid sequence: CSAISGTSGYEQYF.